The 10 T cell receptor beta chains reported below all come from one sample, sequenced in a study of blood T cell repertoires in COVID-19. TCRdb keeps only in-frame clones here, not all; method: immunoSEQ multiplex PCR. The sample shows 200,000 to 250,000 clones, 65% to 85% of them seen only once. Material: PBMCs or T cells enriched from blood (not recorded which). The receptors come from a woman aged 40 to 49 who had recovered from COVID-19.

The chain couples TRBV28 to TRBJ2-7, with 8 bases matching TRBD1. The length of the CDR3 is 14 residues. V lost 5 bases, J lost 2 bases, and 5 bases stayed unmatched. Germline CDR1 is MDHEN and CDR2 is SYDVKM. The CDR3 is CASSAQGAPYEQYF. CDR3 sequence (DNA): TGTGCCAGCAGTGCTCAGGGGGCCCCCTACGAGCAGTACTTC.

The chain combines TRBV5-1 with TRBJ2-1; TRBD2 aligns across 8 bases. The J segment lost 6 bases and the V segment lost 0 bases, leaving 20 bases of the junction unmatched. CDR1 is SGHRS and CDR2 is YFSETQ in the germline V gene. CDR3 length equals 20 residues. This CDR3 reads CASSLGRYRDPGLATNEQFF. CDR3 bases: TGCGCCAGCAGCTTGGGGAGGTACCGGGACCCCGGACTAGCAACCAATGAGCAGTTCTTC.

This chain links TRBV19 with TRBJ1-4; weak D call: TRBD1 (6 bases). V dropped 3 bases and J dropped 7 bases, with 9 bases sitting between them. Per germline, CDR1 LNHDA and CDR2 SQIVND (reference sequence). The CDR3 is made up of 13 amino acids. The CDR3 sequence is CASSMARGEKLFF. The CDR3, as DNA: TGTGCCAGTAGTATGGCCAGGGGTGAAAAACTGTTTTTT.

The V call is TRBV25-1, the J call TRBJ1-1; the D is unclear. Trimming pared 2 bases from V and 7 bases from J, leaving 5 bases between. Germline V gene sequence: CDR1 MGHDK, CDR2 SYGVNS. CDR3 length: 11 residues. The CDR3 DNA is TGTGCCAGCAGTGAAGCCTATGAAGCTTTCTTT. Amino acids: CASSEAYEAFF.

The chain couples TRBV30 to TRBJ1-1; 8 positions match TRBD1. V shed 4 bases, J shed 5 bases, and the junction held 6 bases outside the gene matches. The length of the CDR3 is 13 residues. The germline V gene has CDR1 GTSNPN and CDR2 SVGIG (reference sequence). As DNA, the CDR3 is TGTGCCTGGAAGATACAGGGGGGGACTGAAGCTTTCTTT. This translates into CAWKIQGGTEAFF. Full variable domain (missing parts from reference TRBV30 and TRBJ1-1): SQTIHQWPATLVQPVGSPLSLECTVEGTSNPNLYWYRQAAGRGLQLLFYSVGIGQISSEVPQNLSASRPQDRQFILSSKKLLLSDSGFYLCAWKIQGGTEAFFGQGTRLTVV.

The genes are TRBV5-1 and TRBJ2-1; 9 bases agree with TRBD2. Germline values: CDR1 SGHRS, CDR2 YFSETQ. The ends lost 2 bases at V and 7 bases at J; junction bases unmatched: 13. The CDR3 extends over 17 amino acids. In DNA form, the CDR3 reads TGCGCCAGCAGCTTAGGGACTAGCTCTCCCACGGCGAATGAGCAGTTCTTC. Its translation is CASSLGTSSPTANEQFF.

The chain uses TRBV11-3 and TRBJ2-3; TRBD2 is a possible D gene (5 bases). Per the germline V gene, CDR1 is SGHNT and CDR2 is YENEEA. The V end lost 5 bases, the J end lost 0 bases, and 15 bases lay between the germline ends. This CDR3 spans 16 amino acids. CDR3 amino acids: CASSPHSVTSTDTQYF. DNA for the CDR3: TGTGCCAGCAGCCCCCATAGCGTTACTAGCACAGATACGCAGTATTTT.

The sample holds a few counts of this clone. J is TRBJ1-3 and V is TRBV11-2; D may be TRBD1 (5 bases). Per the germline V gene, CDR1 is SGHAT and CDR2 is FQNNGV. The V and J ends lost 5 bases and 11 bases respectively, with 10 bases between them. This CDR3 has 11 residues. CDR3 sequence (DNA): TGTGCCAGCAGCCCAGGGTTTTCCATATATTTT. This codes for CASSPGFSIYF.

This chain joins TRBV5-8 and TRBJ2-1, with a weak D call TRBD2 (7 bases). Trimming took 4 bases from V and 1 from J, leaving 15 bases between them. This CDR3 has 16 residues. Germline V gene lookup returns CDR1 SGHTS and CDR2 YDEGEE. CDR3 residues: CASSPWGGLSYNEQFF. The CDR3, as DNA: TGTGCCAGCAGCCCCTGGGGGGGGCTTTCCTACAATGAGCAGTTCTTC.

The chain links TRBV5-8 to TRBJ1-2, with 10 bases fitting TRBD1. This CDR3 comprises 14 residues. The germline V gene has CDR1 SGHTS and CDR2 YDEGEE. The J segment lost 4 bases and the V segment lost 1 base, leaving 1 base of the junction unmatched. As DNA, the CDR3 is TGTGCCAGCAGCTTGTGGACAGGGGGCTATGGCTACACCTTC. Protein sequence: CASSLWTGGYGYTF.